Shown below are 27 T cell receptor beta chains from a single sample sequenced in a study of T cells in Graves' hyperthyroidism and ophthalmopathy. Template material for amplifying TCR beta CDR3 regions consisted of RNA transcripts. Primed by the HTBI set, a first-round RT-PCR was run on the TCR CDR3. TCRdb ran MiXCR on the multiplex PCR reads and lists one entry per CDR3 protein. The data hold about 200,000 distinct CDR3 sequences, with roughly 18% observed a single time. Specimen: blood. These receptors all stem from a man in his fifties with Graves' hyperthyroidism.

The sample holds many counts of this clonotype. The rearrangement links TRBV12-3 or TRBV12-4 to TRBJ2-3; D gene uncertain. V shed 10 bases and J shed 5 bases, with 7 bases lying between them. The CDR3 is made up of 10 amino acids. DNA for the CDR3: TGTGCCACCGAATTAGATACGCAGTATTTT. Its protein product is CATELDTQYF.

This clonotype was detected ten times or more. The rearrangement joins TRBV28 to TRBJ2-7; 12 positions match TRBD2. The trim removed 7 bases at V and 1 base at J, leaving 2 bases unmatched. This CDR3 comprises 14 residues. The germline CDR1 and CDR2 sequences are MDHEN and SYDVKM. The CDR3 DNA reads as TGTGCCAGCAAACTAGCGGGAGGATCCTACGAGCAGTACTTC. As protein: CASKLAGGSYEQYF.

This clonotype was seen at least ten times. The V call is TRBV18, the J call TRBJ2-5; D is uncertain. The V gene lost 6 bases and the J gene lost 2 bases, with 13 bases spanning the gap. The CDR3 runs to 14 residues. CDR1 and CDR2 (germline): KGHSH, LQKENI. CDR3 amino acids: CASSRTDLQETQYF. As DNA, the CDR3 is TGTGCCAGCTCGCGAACGGACCTACAAGAGACCCAGTACTTC. Full variable domain (outside the CDR3, taken from reference TRBV18 and TRBJ2-5): NAGVMQNPRHLVRRRGQEARLRCSPMKGHSHVYWYRQLPEEGLKFMVYLQKENIIDESGMPKERFSAEFPKEGPSILRIQQVVRGDSAAYFCASSRTDLQETQYFGPGTRLLVL.

This clonotype was recorded at least ten times. The chain recombines TRBV13 with TRBJ1-2; 7 bases are shared with TRBD1. Germline assignment: CDR1 PRHDT and CDR2 FYEKMQ (reference sequence). Unmatched junction bases numbered 11, after V lost 5 bases and J lost 8 bases. This CDR3 region has 14 residues. CDR3 in DNA: TGTGCCAGCAGCCCACCGGCAGGGGGGCTCGGCTACACCTTC. Residues: CASSPPAGGLGYTF.

This clonotype has at least ten counts. The chain combines TRBV20-1 with TRBJ2-1; D is possibly TRBD2 (5 bases). Germline CDR1 DFQATT, CDR2 SNEGSKA (reference sequence). Trimming cost V 6 bases and J 0 bases, with 15 bases left between them. The CDR3 loop spans 15 amino acids. CDR3 DNA: TGCAGTGCAACCGGGATCCTAAGCTCCTACAATGAGCAGTTCTTC. Its translation is CSATGILSSYNEQFF.

This clonotype has at least ten counts. J is TRBJ2-7 and V is TRBV28; the D gene is possibly TRBD1 (6 bases). Between the trimmed V and J ends, which lost 6 bases and 6 bases, there was a span of 18 bases. Germline CDR1 and CDR2: MDHEN and SYDVKM. The CDR3 runs 14 residues. DNA of the CDR3: TGTGCCAGCAGCCGGATAGATAGCAGGGGCGAGCAGTACTTC. Amino acid sequence: CASSRIDSRGEQYF.

This clonotype has at least ten counts. The J gene is TRBJ2-7, the V gene TRBV28; no firm D call. Trimming shortened V by 5 bases and J by 2 bases, and 13 bases separated the two germline ends. Germline V gene sequence: CDR1 MDHEN, CDR2 SYDVKM. This CDR3 comprises 14 residues. Here the CDR3 reads CASSPTTDTYEQYF. The CDR3 DNA sequence: TGTGCCAGCAGTCCGACGACGGATACCTACGAGCAGTACTTC.

Written as DNA, the CDR3 is TGTGCCAGCAGAAACCGGGACGGGACCTACGAGCAGTACTTC. Its protein product is CASRNRDGTYEQYF. The V and J genes are TRBV27 and TRBJ2-7; D is possibly TRBD1 or TRBD2 (5 bases each). Trimming cost V 6 bases and J 2 bases, with 14 bases left between them. Looked up from germline, CDR1 is MNHEY and CDR2 is SMNVEV (reference sequence). The CDR3 is 14 residues long.

The rearrangement joins TRBV11-2 to TRBJ2-7; 7 bases align to TRBD1. J gave up 7 bases and V 5 bases, and 11 bases lay outside the gene matches. The germline V gene has CDR1 SGHAT and CDR2 FQNNGV. This CDR3 is built from 14 residues. CDR3 protein: CASSPAEGAREQYF. In DNA form, the CDR3 reads TGTGCCAGCAGCCCCGCTGAGGGGGCGCGAGAGCAGTACTTC.

This clonotype turned up a few times. The rearrangement joins TRBV6-1 to TRBJ1-5, with D possibly being TRBD1 (6 bases). The CDR3 is 13 amino acids. CDR1 is MNHNS and CDR2 is SASEGT in the germline V gene. The V end lost 8 bases, the J end lost 4 bases, and 12 bases lay between the germline ends. In nucleotides, the CDR3 is TGTGCCAGCGCCGGGGGGCCTAATCAGCCCCAGCATTTT. Protein product: CASAGGPNQPQHF.

The J gene is TRBJ1-1, the V gene TRBV6-2 or TRBV6-3, with 10 bases fitting TRBD1. The CDR3 extends over 15 amino acids. Looked up from germline, CDR1 is MNHEY and CDR2 is SVGEGT. The junction had 10 bases not matched to a gene; V was cut back by 7 bases and J by 5 bases. The CDR3 DNA reads TGTGCCAGCATGAGAGACAGGGGGCTCGGGACTGAAGCTTTCTTT. Amino acids: CASMRDRGLGTEAFF.

This clonotype was counted between two and nine times. Given a much more abundant clone one base away, this may be a read error. The gene calls are TRBV7-9 and TRBJ2-1, with D uncertain. The CDR3 is 12 residues long. The ends were cut back, 0 bases at V and 6 bases at J, with 3 bases in the middle. CDR1 and CDR2 from the germline V gene are SEHNR and FQNEAQ (reference sequence). CDR3 amino acids: CASSLASNEQFF. The CDR3 DNA is TGTGCCAGCAGCTTAGCTAGCAATGAGCAGTTCTTC.

This rearrangement joins TRBV30 to TRBJ2-1; a possible D gene is TRBD2 (6 bases). The germline V and J ends were trimmed by 7 bases and 7 bases, with 23 bases remaining between them. The germline CDR1 and CDR2 sequences are GTSNPN and SVGIG (reference sequence). The CDR3 loop spans 15 amino acids. The CDR3 loop is CAYSGRGLGFNEQFF. For the CDR3, the DNA is TGTGCCTATTCTGGGCGGGGACTGGGCTTTAATGAGCAGTTCTTC.

This clonotype was observed many times. This chain links TRBV10-2 with TRBJ2-7, with D unresolved. Germline lookup yields CDR1 WSHSY and CDR2 SAAADI. The V and J ends lost 6 bases and 5 bases respectively, with 20 bases between them. This CDR3 region has 15 residues. The CDR3: CASSDPRAPDHEQYF. The DNA for the CDR3 is TGCGCCAGCAGCGACCCTCGGGCCCCGGACCACGAGCAGTACTTC.

This clonotype was recorded many times. The V and J genes are TRBV24-1 and TRBJ2-1; TRBD1 matches 9 bases. This CDR3 is 19 amino acids long. The germline gives CDR1 KGHDR, CDR2 SFDVKD. V shed 3 bases and J 6 bases; nucleotides not matched to a gene: 17. In DNA form, the CDR3 reads TGTGCCACCAGTGATCCAGGACAGGGGAGTGGGAAACCCCTCAATGAGCAGTTCTTC. Protein sequence: CATSDPGQGSGKPLNEQFF.

There are many counts of this clonotype. V gene TRBV11-3 combines with J gene TRBJ2-1; 9 nucleotides line up with TRBD1. The CDR3 has 15 residues. Germline V gene sequence: CDR1 SGHNT, CDR2 YENEEA. Losses at the gene ends were 8 bases for V and 0 bases for J; bases not matched to a gene: 5. CDR3 region: CASRTGASSYNEQFF. CDR3 in DNA: TGTGCCAGCCGGACAGGGGCTAGCTCCTACAATGAGCAGTTCTTC.

V gene TRBV25-1 combines with J gene TRBJ1-2; D unclear. The CDR3 has 15 residues. Looked up from germline, CDR1 is MGHDK and CDR2 is SYGVNS. V lost 0 bases to trimming and J lost 8 bases, with 16 bases between them. Here the CDR3 reads CASSEYREGEGGYTF. CDR3 in DNA: TGTGCCAGCAGTGAATACAGAGAGGGAGAAGGAGGCTACACCTTC.

This clonotype occurred many times. The chain recombines TRBV12-3 or TRBV12-4 with TRBJ1-2; D not certain. The CDR3 covers 14 residues. V lost 2 bases and J lost 4, with 11 bases in between. CDR3 protein: CASSLRRQPYGYTF. The CDR3 DNA follows: TGTGCCAGCAGTTTAAGGCGGCAGCCCTATGGCTACACCTTC.

This clonotype was recorded at least ten times. The chain recombines TRBV3-1 with TRBJ1-5; no clear D gene. In germline, CDR1 is LGHDT, CDR2 YNNKEL (reference sequence). Between the trimmed V and J ends, which lost 0 bases and 5 bases, there was a span of 5 bases. The CDR3 spans 13 residues. CDR3 amino acids: CASSQDRDQPQHF. The CDR3 nucleotides are TGTGCCAGCAGCCAAGATCGGGATCAGCCCCAGCATTTT. Full variable domain (remainder filled in from reference TRBV3-1 and TRBJ1-5): DTAVSQTPKYLVTQMGNDKSIKCEQNLGHDTMYWYKQDSKKFLKIMFSYNNKELIINETVPNRFSPKSPDKAHLNLHINSLELGDSAVYFCASSQDRDQPQHFGDGTRLSIL.

The sample holds many counts of this clonotype. J is TRBJ2-1 and V is TRBV10-3, with 10 positions matching TRBD1. The trim removed 7 bases at V and 5 bases at J, leaving 5 bases unmatched. This CDR3 has 14 residues. Germline loops: CDR1 ENHRY, CDR2 SYGVKD. CDR3 amino acids: CAIKLGTGDNEQFF. Written as DNA, the CDR3 is TGTGCCATCAAGCTCGGGACAGGGGACAATGAGCAGTTCTTC.

This clonotype was seen ten or more times. The chain couples TRBV3-1 to TRBJ1-3, with a weak D call TRBD1 (6 bases). Between the trimmed V and J ends, which lost 4 bases and 0 bases, there was a span of 13 bases. This CDR3 is 16 amino acids long. The V gene's germline CDR1 is LGHDT and CDR2 YNNKEL (reference sequence). The DNA of the CDR3 is TGTGCCAGCAGCCCCCACGTGGACAGCTCTGGAAACACCATATATTTT. As protein: CASSPHVDSSGNTIYF.

The table lists this clonotype with a few counts. V usage is TRBV29-1 and J usage is TRBJ2-3; D is undetermined. Germline assignment: CDR1 SQVTM and CDR2 ANQGSEA. Between the trimmed V and J ends, which lost 2 bases and 1 base, there was a span of 13 bases. The CDR3 runs to 15 residues. The CDR3 reads CSVESHGQGTDTQYF. DNA for the CDR3: TGCAGCGTTGAAAGCCACGGGCAAGGCACAGATACGCAGTATTTT.

This clonotype turned up a few times. The chain is built from TRBV28 and TRBJ2-2, with D perhaps matching TRBD1 (5 bases). The V and J ends lost 2 bases and 5 bases respectively, with 6 bases between them. CDR3 length equals 13 residues. The V gene's germline CDR1 is MDHEN and CDR2 SYDVKM. The DNA for the CDR3 is TGTGCCAGCAGTTTAAGGGGAACCGGGGAGCTGTTTTTT. This codes for CASSLRGTGELFF.

This clonotype was detected ten times or more. This chain links TRBV2 with TRBJ2-7; possibly TRBD2 for D (5 bases). The CDR3 has 13 amino acids. Germline-derived CDR1 and CDR2 are SNHLY and FYNNEI. The germline V and J ends were trimmed by 6 bases and 0 bases, with 9 bases remaining between them. The CDR3 nucleotides are TGTGCCAGCAGCGAGGGCCTCTCCTACGAGCAGTACTTC. This sequence encodes CASSEGLSYEQYF.

The chain links TRBV12-3 or TRBV12-4 to TRBJ1-1; tentative D call: TRBD1 (6 bases). CDR3 length: 13 amino acids. The ends were cut back, 6 bases at V and 1 base at J, with 9 bases in the middle. The CDR3 here is CASSRGWNTEAFF. The CDR3 nucleotides are TGTGCCAGCAGCAGGGGTTGGAACACTGAAGCTTTCTTT.

This clonotype was seen many times. The CDR3 nucleotides are TGTGCCAGCAGCTTAGAAGGCGTCCCGAGCTCCTACAATGAGCAGTTCTTC. Amino acids: CASSLEGVPSSYNEQFF. The rearrangement joins TRBV7-2 to TRBJ2-1; no clear D. From germline, CDR1 is SGHTA and CDR2 FQGNSA. With 1 base removed from V and 0 bases from J, the gap between germline ends came to 13 bases. The CDR3 loop spans 17 amino acids.

J is TRBJ2-6 and V is TRBV5-1; 7 positions agree with TRBD1. The germline CDR1 and CDR2 sequences are SGHRS and YFSETQ. The CDR3 loop spans 18 amino acids. V lost 0 bases and J lost 0; bases outside the gene matches: 6. The CDR3 DNA reads TGCGCCAGCAGCTTGGACGGGACAGCCTTCTCTGGGGCCAACGTCCTGACTTTC. It yields the protein CASSLDGTAFSGANVLTF.